This T cell receptor (beta chain) was observed in a study of cytomegalovirus exposure and HLA in healthy donors. Losses at the gene ends were 6 bases for V and 3 bases for J; bases not matched to a gene: 10. The CDR3 runs 16 residues. Germline V CDR1 and CDR2: MNHEY, SMNVEV (reference sequence). Primers included in the PCR were 60 Vbeta and 13 Jbeta primers. Sequencing used immunoSEQ multiplex PCR; TCRdb keeps in-frame clones, though not all of them. The data contain around 70,000 clones, about 78% of them seen just once; the ten biggest clones take up roughly 8.9%. The receptor comes from a woman aged 40 to 55 in good health and CMV-seropositive. The specimen sequenced was PBMCs. The J gene is TRBJ2-1, the V gene TRBV27; 8 nucleotides align to TRBD2. The CDR3 loop reads CASRNPRGDHYNEQFF. Here the CDR3 DNA reads TGTGCCAGCAGGAACCCGCGGGGGGACCACTACAATGAGCAGTTCTTC.